This entry describes one T cell receptor (beta chain). Two negative PCRs, clearance, or symptom resolution had been documented for recovered Cohort 3 donors. In germline, CDR1 is SGHVS, CDR2 FNYEAQ. The CDR3 is 17 residues long. The V and J ends lost 4 bases and 5 bases respectively, with 20 bases between them. Profiling relied on immunoSEQ multiplex PCR, and the TCRdb table lists in-frame clones only, not all of them. The sample has approximately 210,000 clones, around four fifths seen once; the top ten hold approximately 15%. This specimen comes from a study of blood T cell repertoires in COVID-19. Study information: PBMCs, B-cell-depleted T cells, or T cells provided the cDNA or gDNA that made up the material.

This receptor was identified in a man aged 40-49 years who had recovered from COVID-19. Sequencing was carried out using PBMCs or T cells enriched from blood (not recorded which). The V call is TRBV7-6, the J call TRBJ2-2; D perhaps matches TRBD1 (6 bases). CDR3 DNA sequence: TGTGCCAGCAGCTCCTCAGGGGTCCGGAGTAGGACCGGGGAGCTGTTTTTT. Translation: CASSSSGVRSRTGELFF.